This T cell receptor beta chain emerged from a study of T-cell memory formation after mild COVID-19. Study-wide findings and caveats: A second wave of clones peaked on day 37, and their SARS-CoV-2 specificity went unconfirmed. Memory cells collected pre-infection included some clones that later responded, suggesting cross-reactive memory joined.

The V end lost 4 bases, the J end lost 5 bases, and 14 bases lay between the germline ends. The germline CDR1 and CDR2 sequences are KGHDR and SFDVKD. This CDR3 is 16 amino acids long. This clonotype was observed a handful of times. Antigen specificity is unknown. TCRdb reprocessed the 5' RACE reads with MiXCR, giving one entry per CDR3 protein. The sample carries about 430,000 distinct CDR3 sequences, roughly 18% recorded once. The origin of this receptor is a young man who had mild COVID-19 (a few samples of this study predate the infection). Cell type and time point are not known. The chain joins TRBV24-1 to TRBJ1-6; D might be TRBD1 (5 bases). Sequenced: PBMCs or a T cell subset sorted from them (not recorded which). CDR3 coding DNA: TGTGCCACCAGTGACCCCCAGGGAAGGCATAATTCACCCCTCCACTTT. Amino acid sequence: CATSDPQGRHNSPLHF.